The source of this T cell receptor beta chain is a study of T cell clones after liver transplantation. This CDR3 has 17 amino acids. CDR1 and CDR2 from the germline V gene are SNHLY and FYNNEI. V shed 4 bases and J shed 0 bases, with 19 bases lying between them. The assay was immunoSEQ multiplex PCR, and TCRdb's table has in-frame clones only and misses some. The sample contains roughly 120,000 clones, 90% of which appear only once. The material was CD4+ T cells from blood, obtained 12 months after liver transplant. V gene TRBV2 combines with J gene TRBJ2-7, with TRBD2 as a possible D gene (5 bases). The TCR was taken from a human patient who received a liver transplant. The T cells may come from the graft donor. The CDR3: CASSVSRSDSASYEQYF. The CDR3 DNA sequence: TGTGCCAGCAGTGTGTCCCGTTCGGACTCGGCCTCCTACGAGCAGTACTTC.